One sample yielded the 9 T cell receptor beta chains listed below, sequenced in a study of CD8+ T cells in alopecia areata. Investigators isolated RNA and reverse transcribed it into cDNA to act as the sequencing template. TCRdb's table, derived via immunoSEQ multiplex PCR, lists solely in-frame clones and lacks some. Among about 120,000 clones listed, approximately 49% were seen once. This material consisted of CD8+ T cells sorted from blood, taken at week 0. The receptor source for this set is a human donor with alopecia areata.

V is TRBV19 and J is TRBJ1-5; a possible D gene is TRBD1 (5 bases). The CDR3 covers 16 residues. Between the trimmed V and J ends, which lost 4 bases and 0 bases, there was a span of 13 bases. CDR1 is LNHDA and CDR2 is SQIVND in the germline V gene (reference sequence). The CDR3 bases are TGTGCCAGTAGTACCAAACAGGACTTTAGCAATCAGCCCCAGCATTTT. It specifies CASSTKQDFSNQPQHF.

This chain links TRBV27 with TRBJ1-2; TRBD1 aligns across 9 bases. Germline loops: CDR1 MNHEY, CDR2 SMNVEV (reference sequence). This CDR3 is built from 14 residues. V trimming: 3 bases; J trimming: 4 bases; junction bases outside the gene matches: 3. CDR3 in DNA: TGTGCCAGCAGTTTGCTGGGACAGGGCTATGGCTACACCTTC. This encodes CASSLLGQGYGYTF.

The genes are TRBV27 and TRBJ1-2; 8 positions agree with TRBD1. Per germline, CDR1 MNHEY and CDR2 SMNVEV (reference sequence). With V trimmed by 5 bases and J by 4 bases, 9 bases remained unmatched. CDR3 length: 15 amino acids. The DNA of the CDR3 is TGTGCCAGCAGTATCCGACAGGGGAATACCTATGGCTACACCTTC. Its protein is CASSIRQGNTYGYTF.

This chain uses TRBV30 with TRBJ2-3; 10 positions match TRBD2. This CDR3 contains 16 residues. In germline, CDR1 is GTSNPN, CDR2 SVGIG (reference sequence). With V trimmed by 1 base and J by 2 bases, 6 bases remained unmatched. In nucleotides, the CDR3 is TGTGCCTGGAGTGCAGGACTAGCGGCGTACACAGATACGCAGTATTTT. This sequence encodes CAWSAGLAAYTDTQYF.

The chain uses TRBV29-1 and TRBJ1-2, with D unclear. This CDR3 has 13 amino acids. V was cut by 6 bases and J by 2 bases, with 13 bases left in between. CDR1 and CDR2 from the germline V gene are SQVTM and ANQGSEA. CDR3 bases: TGCAGCGTGCCAGTCCTGGGGAACTATGGCTACACCTTC. It specifies CSVPVLGNYGYTF.

This chain links TRBV29-1 with TRBJ2-1, with 9 positions matching TRBD2. The CDR3 contains 18 residues. Germline loops: CDR1 SQVTM, CDR2 ANQGSEA. Germline trimming cut 6 bases from V and 0 bases from J; bases unmatched to any gene: 15. CDR3 nucleotides: TGCAGCGTAATAGGGAATTTAGTAGCGGGGGTCTCCTACAATGAGCAGTTCTTC. Translated, it gives CSVIGNLVAGVSYNEQFF.

This clone has only a few counts. V usage is TRBV5-4 and J usage is TRBJ2-7, with TRBD2 matching 7 bases. Unmatched junction bases numbered 11, after V lost 4 bases and J lost 1 base. Germline CDR1 and CDR2: SGHNT and YYREEE (reference sequence). The CDR3 sequence is 16 residues long. For the CDR3, the DNA is TGTGCCAGCAGCCCCGGCCGGGGGGAGAAGTCCTACGAGCAGTACTTC. This codes for CASSPGRGEKSYEQYF.

This clone showed up just a few times. This rearrangement joins TRBV19 to TRBJ2-4, with D maybe TRBD1 (6 bases). The CDR3 sequence is 14 residues long. V lost 4 bases and J lost 5, with 12 bases in between. Germline V gene sequence: CDR1 LNHDA, CDR2 SQIVND (reference sequence). The CDR3: CASSRQEPQNIQYF. Here the CDR3 DNA reads TGTGCCAGTAGTAGACAGGAACCGCAAAACATTCAGTACTTC. Based on the CDR3 plus reference TRBV19 and TRBJ2-4, the full variable domain is DGGITQSPKYLFRKEGQNVTLSCEQNLNHDAMYWYRQDPGQGLRLIYYSQIVNDFQKGDIAEGYSVSREKKESFPLTVTSAQKNPTAFYLCASSRQEPQNIQYFGAGTRLSVL.

This clone was picked up a small number of times. Other DNA sequences in the sample encode the same CDR3. The chain's CDR3 is CASSYSIGSYEQYF. The CDR3 region has the DNA TGTGCCAGCAGTTACTCGATCGGGAGTTACGAGCAGTACTTC. The chain recombines TRBV6-6 with TRBJ2-7; D is perhaps TRBD2 (6 bases). Trimming took off 0 bases at V and 4 bases at J, with 10 bases between the two ends. Germline V gives CDR1 MNHNY, CDR2 SVGAGI (reference sequence). The CDR3 has 14 amino acids.